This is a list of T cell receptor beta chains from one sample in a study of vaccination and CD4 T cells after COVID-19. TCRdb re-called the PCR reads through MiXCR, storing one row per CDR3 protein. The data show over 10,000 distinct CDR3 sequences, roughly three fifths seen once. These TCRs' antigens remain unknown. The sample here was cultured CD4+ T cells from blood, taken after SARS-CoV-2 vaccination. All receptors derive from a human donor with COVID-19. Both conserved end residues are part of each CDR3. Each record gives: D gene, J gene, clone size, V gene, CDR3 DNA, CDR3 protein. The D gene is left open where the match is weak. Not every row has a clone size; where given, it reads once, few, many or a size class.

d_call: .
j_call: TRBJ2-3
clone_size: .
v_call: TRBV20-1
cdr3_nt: TGCAGTGCTAGTCGGGGACGCACAGATACGCAGTATTTT
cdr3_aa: CSASRGRTDTQYF

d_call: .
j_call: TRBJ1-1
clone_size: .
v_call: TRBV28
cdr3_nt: TGTGCCAGCAGTTTCCCTTCGGGGGGAGGGACTGAAGCTTTCTTT
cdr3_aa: CASSFPSGGGTEAFF

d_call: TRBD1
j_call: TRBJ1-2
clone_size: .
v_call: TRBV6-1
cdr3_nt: TGTGCCAGCAGTGGACAGGGCTATGGCTACACCTTC
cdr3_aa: CASSGQGYGYTF

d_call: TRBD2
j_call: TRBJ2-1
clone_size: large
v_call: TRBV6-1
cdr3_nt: TGTGCCAGCACCGAGGGTATCGGGAGGTACAATGAGCAGTTCTTC
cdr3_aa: CASTEGIGRYNEQFF

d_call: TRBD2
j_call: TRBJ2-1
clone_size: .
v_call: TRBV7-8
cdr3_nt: TGTGCCAGCAGCTTAGGGCTAGCGGGGGGTAGTGAGCAGTTCTTC
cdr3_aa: CASSLGLAGGSEQFF

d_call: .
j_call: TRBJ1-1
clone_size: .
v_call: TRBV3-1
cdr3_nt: TGTGCCAGCAGCTACCGGGGGGGAAGGACTGAAGCTTTCTTT
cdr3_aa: CASSYRGGRTEAFF

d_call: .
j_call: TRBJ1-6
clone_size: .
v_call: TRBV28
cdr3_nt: TGTGCCAGCAGTTTATCAGGGAGTATGAATTCACCCCTCCACTTT
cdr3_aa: CASSLSGSMNSPLHF

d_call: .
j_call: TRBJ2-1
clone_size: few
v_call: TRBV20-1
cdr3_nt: TGCAGTGCTAGAGGACCTCCAGTGGCCAATGAGCAGTTCTTC
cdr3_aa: CSARGPPVANEQFF

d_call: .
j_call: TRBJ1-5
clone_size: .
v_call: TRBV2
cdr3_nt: TGTGGAATAAGACGTGGTGCGGGTCAGCCCCAGCATTTT
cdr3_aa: CGIRRGAGQPQHF

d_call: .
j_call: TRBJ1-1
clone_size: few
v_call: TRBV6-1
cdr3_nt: TGTGCCAGCAGTCTACAGGTGTACACTGAAGCTTTCTTT
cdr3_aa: CASSLQVYTEAFF

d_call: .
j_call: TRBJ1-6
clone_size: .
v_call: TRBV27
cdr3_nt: TGTGCCAGCAGTTCTCCAGGGAGCTCCTATAATTCACCCCTCCACTTT
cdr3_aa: CASSSPGSSYNSPLHF

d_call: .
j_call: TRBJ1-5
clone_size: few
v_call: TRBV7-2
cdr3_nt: TGTGCCAGCAGCTTAGAGGGATATAGCAATCAGCCCCAGCATTTT
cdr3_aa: CASSLEGYSNQPQHF

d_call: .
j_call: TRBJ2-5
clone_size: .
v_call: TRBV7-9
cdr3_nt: TGTGCCAGCAGCGGGGTGGAGACCCAGTACTTC
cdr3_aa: CASSGVETQYF

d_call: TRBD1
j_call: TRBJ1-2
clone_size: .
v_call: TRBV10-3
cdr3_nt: TGTGCCAGCAGTTACTCAGGAGACCGGGACAGGGGGAAGTATGGCTACACCTTC
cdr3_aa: CASSYSGDRDRGKYGYTF

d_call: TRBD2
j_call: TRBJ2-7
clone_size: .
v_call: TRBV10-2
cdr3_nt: TGCGCCAGCAGTGATTGGGCTAGCGGGGGTTACGAGCAGTACTTC
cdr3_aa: CASSDWASGGYEQYF

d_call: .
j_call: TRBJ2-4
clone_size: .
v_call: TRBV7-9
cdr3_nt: TGTGCCAGCAGCTTAGGTGGAGGGTCGAACATTCAGTACTTC
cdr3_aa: CASSLGGGSNIQYF

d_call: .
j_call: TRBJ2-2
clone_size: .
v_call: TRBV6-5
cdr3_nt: TGTGCCAGCAGTTACCAGACAGGGAACACCGGGGAGCTGTTTTTT
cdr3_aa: CASSYQTGNTGELFF

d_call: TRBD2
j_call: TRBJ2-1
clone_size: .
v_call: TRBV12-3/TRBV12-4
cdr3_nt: TGTGCCAGCAGGGGACTAGCGTGGAATAGTGAGCAGTTCTTC
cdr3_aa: CASRGLAWNSEQFF

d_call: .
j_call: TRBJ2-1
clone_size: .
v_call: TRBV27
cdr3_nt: TGTGCCAGCAGTTTCCGCGCCTCCCTGGGGGGAACCCTCTCCTACAATGAGCAGTTCTTC
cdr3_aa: CASSFRASLGGTLSYNEQFF

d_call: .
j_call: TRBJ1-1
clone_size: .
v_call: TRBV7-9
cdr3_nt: TGTGCCAGCAGCTCAGAGAGCACTGAAGCTTTCTTT
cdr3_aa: CASSSESTEAFF

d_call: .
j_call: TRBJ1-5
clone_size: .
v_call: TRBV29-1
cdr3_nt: TGCAGCGTTGCGGGCACAGCTAATCAGCCCCAGCATTTT
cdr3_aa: CSVAGTANQPQHF

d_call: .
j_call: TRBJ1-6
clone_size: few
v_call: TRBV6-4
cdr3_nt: TGTGCCAGCAGGGAGGTCGATAATTCACCCCTCCACTTT
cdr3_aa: CASREVDNSPLHF

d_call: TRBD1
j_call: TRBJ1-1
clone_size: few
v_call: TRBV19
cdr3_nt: TGTGCCAGTAGCCAGTGGGATGGGACAGTGAACACTGAAGCTTTCTTT
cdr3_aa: CASSQWDGTVNTEAFF

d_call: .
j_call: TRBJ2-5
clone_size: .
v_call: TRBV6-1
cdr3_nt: TGTGCCAGCGGGGCCCGTGGAGAGACCCAGTACTTC
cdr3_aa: CASGARGETQYF

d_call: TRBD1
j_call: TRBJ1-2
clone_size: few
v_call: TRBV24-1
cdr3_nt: TGTGCCACCGCAGGGGGGGTTCCCTCTCGCTACACCTTC
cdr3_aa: CATAGGVPSRYTF

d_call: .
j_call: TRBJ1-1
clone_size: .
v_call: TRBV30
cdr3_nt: TGTGCCTGGAGCCTACTGGAGAACACTGAAGCTTTCTTT
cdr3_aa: CAWSLLENTEAFF